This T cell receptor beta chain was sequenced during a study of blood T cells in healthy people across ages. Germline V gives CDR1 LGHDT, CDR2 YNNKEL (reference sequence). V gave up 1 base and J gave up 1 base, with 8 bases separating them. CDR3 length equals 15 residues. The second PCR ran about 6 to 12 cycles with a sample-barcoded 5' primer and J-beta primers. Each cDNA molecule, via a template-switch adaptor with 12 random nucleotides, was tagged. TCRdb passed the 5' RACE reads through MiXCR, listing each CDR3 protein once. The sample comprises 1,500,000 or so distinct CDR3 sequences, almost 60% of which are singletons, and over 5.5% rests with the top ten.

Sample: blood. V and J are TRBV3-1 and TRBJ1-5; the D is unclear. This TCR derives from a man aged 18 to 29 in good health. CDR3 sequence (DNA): TGTGCCAGCAGCCAAGGGCAGATAAGCAATCAGCCCCAGCATTTT. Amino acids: CASSQGQISNQPQHF.